The clone carrying this T cell receptor beta chain was found a few times. Antigen: not known. The data derive from a study of response to subunit inactivated influenza vaccine. TCRdb fed the RT-PCR reads into MiXCR, producing one record per CDR3 protein. The table lists hundreds of thousands of distinct CDR3 sequences, approximately 17% of them singletons. The CDR3 is 16 residues long. Germline lookup yields CDR1 DFQATT and CDR2 SNEGSKA (reference sequence). J gave up 6 bases and V 1 base, and 13 bases lay outside the gene matches. Findings and caveats of the study: Few new T cells, the authors suggested, are recruited by each seasonal influenza vaccination.

The clonotype originates from a man aged 50 or older who received an inactivated influenza vaccine. Specimen: PBMCs from blood, collected roughly 5 days after vaccination. The chain has TRBV20-1 and TRBJ2-7; TRBD2 agrees at 9 bases. The CDR3 loop reads CSARGSGGRASLEQYF. The DNA of the CDR3 is TGCAGTGCTAGAGGATCCGGCGGGAGGGCTTCTCTCGAGCAGTACTTC.